This TCR beta chain derives from a study of monozygotic twins with cystic fibrosis (dated by TCRdb to the early 2020s). The study in broad terms: Barcoded libraries were made from about 3 micrograms of fragmented DNA using about 14 PCR cycles. The study compared TCR beta repertoires within and between 16 monozygotic twin pairs with cystic fibrosis to assess genetic influence on V and J gene usage. Ten female and six male twin pairs, aged about 2.0 to 36.4 years (median approximately 9.5 years) and mostly children and adolescents, were included in the cohort. Twins were ranked among 980 or so cohort participants for weight-for-height and FEVPerc (FEV1 disease centile) at the day of blood sampling. Data for three of the twin pairs had been reported previously in another context.

A remark on this clone: Its antigen remains unidentified. The record has no base qualities; no much larger clone is one base away.

The twin pairs came from the European Cystic Fibrosis Twin and Sibling Study Cohort, which recruited patients from about 160 CF clinics across 14 European countries. Both zygosity and CFTR genotype were checked in-house, and zygosity was tested with multiplex PCR across nine short tandem repeat loci. Peripheral blood was sampled from each twin, and clinical parameters were recorded on the day of blood sampling. Phenol/chloroform extraction was used to isolate genomic DNA from peripheral blood cells, and the DNA was then kept in TE buffer at 4 degrees C. Following the manufacturer's instructions, TCR beta CDR3 regions were amplified by multiplex PCR with the immunoSEQ immune profiling system. An Illumina NextSeq system was used to carry out the sequencing. In the original analysis: Sequence data were processed on the immunoSEQ Analyzer platform, and clonality was calculated as the square root of Simpson's index of productive rearrangements. Similarity in V and J usage was measured by Jensen-Shannon distance, and OLGA was used to compute CDR3 generation probabilities. The researchers looked up shared CDR3 sequences in the immuneACCESS database (August 2020) and in VDJdb (December 2020). Imported from immuneACCESS, the table was reduced by TCRdb to in-frame sequences with V and J called. These copies leave out some clones; in studies compared against another copy, an unresolved V gene accounts for under half, and the cause of the remainder is not known. The V and J calls and clone size were taken over from that table, and D and trimming were inferred from the DNA. The sample has approximately 23,000 clones on record, around 87% of them singletons. The ten largest clones take up 1% to 1.5% of the sample.

Broad study findings and their caveats: Only a small cohort was studied, and no association of shared CDR3 numbers with age, concordance or disease severity was found. Simpson clonality was generally low (median about 0.009), suggesting a naive-dominated repertoire, with higher clonality in the most severely affected patients. V gene usage was most similar to the co-twin for 13 of 16 pairs, and J usage for 8 of 16 pairs, suggesting genetic constraints. Nucleotide-identical clonotype sharing was significantly higher within monozygotic CF twin pairs than between unrelated CF individuals (P = 0.000026, Mann-Whitney).

CDR1 MNHNS and CDR2 SASEGT are derived from the germline V gene. Its CDR3 holds 17 amino acids, cysteine through phenylalanine. The sequence is cut down to CDR3 DNA, 51 bases in frame from base 1. At the junction V is shortened by 4 bases and J by 6 bases, with 19 bases in between. The chain was built from TRBV6-1 and TRBJ1-6; no D gene call is confident. The sample taken for sequencing was blood. The receptor was derived from a woman aged 25 to 39 with cystic fibrosis. The CDR3 has the sequence CASSGRRTQPPNSPLHF. The bases are TGTGCCAGCAGTGGAAGACGGACTCAACCGCCTAATTCACCCCTCCACTTT.